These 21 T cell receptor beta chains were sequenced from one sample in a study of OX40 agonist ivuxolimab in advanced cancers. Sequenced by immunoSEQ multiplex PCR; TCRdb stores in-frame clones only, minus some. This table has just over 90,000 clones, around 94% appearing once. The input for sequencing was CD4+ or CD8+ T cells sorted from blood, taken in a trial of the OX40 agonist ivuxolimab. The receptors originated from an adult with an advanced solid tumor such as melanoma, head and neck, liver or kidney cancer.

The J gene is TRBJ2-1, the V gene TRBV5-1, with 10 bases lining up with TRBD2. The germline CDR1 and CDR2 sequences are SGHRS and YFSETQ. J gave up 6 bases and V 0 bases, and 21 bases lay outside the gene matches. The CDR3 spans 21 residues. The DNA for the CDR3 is TGCGCCAGCAGCTTGGCCCCTAGCGGGAGCAGTCATCAGGGGCGTCCCAATGAGCAGTTCTTC. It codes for CASSLAPSGSSHQGRPNEQFF. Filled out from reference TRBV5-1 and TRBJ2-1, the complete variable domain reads KAGVTQTPRYLIKTRGQQVTLSCSPISGHRSVSWYQQTPGQGLQFLFEYFSETQRNKGNFPGRFSGRQFSNSRSEMNVSTLELGDSALYLCASSLAPSGSSHQGRPNEQFFGPGTRLTVL.

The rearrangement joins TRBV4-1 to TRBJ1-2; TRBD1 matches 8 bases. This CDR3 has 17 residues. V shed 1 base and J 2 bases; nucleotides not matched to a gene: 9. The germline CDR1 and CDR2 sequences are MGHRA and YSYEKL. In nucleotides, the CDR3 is TGCGCCAGCAGCCAAGGGCTAACCTCAGGGGGCAACTATGGCTACACCTTC. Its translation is CASSQGLTSGGNYGYTF.

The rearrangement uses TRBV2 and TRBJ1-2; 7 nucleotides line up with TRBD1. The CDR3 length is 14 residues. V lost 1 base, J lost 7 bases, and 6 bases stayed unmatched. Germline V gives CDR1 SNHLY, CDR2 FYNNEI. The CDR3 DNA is TGTGCCAGCAGTGAAGAGGGGGCGGAACGTGGCTACACCTTC. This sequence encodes CASSEEGAERGYTF.

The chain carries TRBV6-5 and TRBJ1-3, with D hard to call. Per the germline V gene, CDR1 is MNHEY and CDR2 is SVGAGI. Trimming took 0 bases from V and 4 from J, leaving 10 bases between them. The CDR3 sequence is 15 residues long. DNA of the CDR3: TGTGCCAGCAGTTACTCCGAGGTATACGGAAACACCATATATTTT. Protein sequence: CASSYSEVYGNTIYF.

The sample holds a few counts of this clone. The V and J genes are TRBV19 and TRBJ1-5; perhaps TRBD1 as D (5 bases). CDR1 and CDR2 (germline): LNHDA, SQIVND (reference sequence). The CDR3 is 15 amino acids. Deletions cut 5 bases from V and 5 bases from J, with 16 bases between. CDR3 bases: TGTGCCAGTAGTCCCTGGGGGGGTGTCGATCAGCCCCAGCATTTT. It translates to CASSPWGGVDQPQHF.

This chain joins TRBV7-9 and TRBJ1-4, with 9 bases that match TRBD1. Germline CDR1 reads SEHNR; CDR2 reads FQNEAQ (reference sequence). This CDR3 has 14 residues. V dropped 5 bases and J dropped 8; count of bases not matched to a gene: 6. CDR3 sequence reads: CASSPGQGGEKLFF. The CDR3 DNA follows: TGTGCCAGCAGCCCGGGACAGGGCGGCGAAAAACTGTTTTTT.

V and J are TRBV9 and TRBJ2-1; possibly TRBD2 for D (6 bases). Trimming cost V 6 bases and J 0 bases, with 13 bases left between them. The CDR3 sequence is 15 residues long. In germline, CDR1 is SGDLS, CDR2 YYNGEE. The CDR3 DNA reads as TGTGCCAGCACGGAGGGAGTGATCTCCTACAATGAGCAGTTCTTC. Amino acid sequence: CASTEGVISYNEQFF.

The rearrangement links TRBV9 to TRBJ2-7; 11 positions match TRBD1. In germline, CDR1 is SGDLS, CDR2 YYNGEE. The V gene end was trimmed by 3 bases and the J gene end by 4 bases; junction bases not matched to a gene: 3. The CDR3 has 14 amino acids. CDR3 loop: CASSEGQGVYEQYF. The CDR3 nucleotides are TGTGCCAGCAGCGAGGGACAGGGGGTGTACGAGCAGTACTTC.

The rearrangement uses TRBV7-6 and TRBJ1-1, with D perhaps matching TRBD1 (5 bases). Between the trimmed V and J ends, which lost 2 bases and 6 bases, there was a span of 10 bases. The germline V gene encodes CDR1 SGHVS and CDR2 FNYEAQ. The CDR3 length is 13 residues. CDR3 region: CASSLNTGAEAFF. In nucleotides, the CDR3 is TGTGCCAGCAGCTTAAATACGGGGGCTGAAGCTTTCTTT.

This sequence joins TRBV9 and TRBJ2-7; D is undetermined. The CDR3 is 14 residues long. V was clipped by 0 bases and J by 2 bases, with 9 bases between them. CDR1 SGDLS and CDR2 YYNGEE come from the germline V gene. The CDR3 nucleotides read TGTGCCAGCAGCGTAGGGAGTAACCCCTACGAGCAGTACTTC. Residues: CASSVGSNPYEQYF.

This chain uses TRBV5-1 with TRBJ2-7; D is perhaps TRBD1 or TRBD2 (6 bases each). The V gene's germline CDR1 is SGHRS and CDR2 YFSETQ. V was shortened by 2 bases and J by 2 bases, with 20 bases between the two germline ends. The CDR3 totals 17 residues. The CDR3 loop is CASSLTAKAGHPYEQYF. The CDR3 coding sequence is TGCGCCAGCAGCTTAACGGCTAAGGCGGGACACCCCTACGAGCAGTACTTC.

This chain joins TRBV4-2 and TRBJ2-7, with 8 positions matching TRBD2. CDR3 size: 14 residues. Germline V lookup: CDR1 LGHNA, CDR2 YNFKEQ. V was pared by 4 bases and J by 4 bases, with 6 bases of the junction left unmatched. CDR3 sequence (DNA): TGTGCCAGCAGCCCCGGGACTAGTGTTTACGAGCAGTACTTC. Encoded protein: CASSPGTSVYEQYF.

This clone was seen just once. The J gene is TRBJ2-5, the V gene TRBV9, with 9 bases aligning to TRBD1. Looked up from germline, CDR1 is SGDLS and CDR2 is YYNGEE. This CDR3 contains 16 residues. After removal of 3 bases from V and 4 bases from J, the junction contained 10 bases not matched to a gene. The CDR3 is CASSARRDRDRETQYF. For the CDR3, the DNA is TGTGCCAGCAGCGCCCGACGGGACAGGGATCGAGAGACCCAGTACTTC.

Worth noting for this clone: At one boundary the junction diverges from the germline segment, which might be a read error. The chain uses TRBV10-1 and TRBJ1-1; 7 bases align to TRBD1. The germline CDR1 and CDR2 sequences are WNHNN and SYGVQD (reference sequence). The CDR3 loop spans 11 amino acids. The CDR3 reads CASSDGTAGAF. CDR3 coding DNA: TGCGCCAGCAGTGATGGGACAGCGGGGGCATTT.

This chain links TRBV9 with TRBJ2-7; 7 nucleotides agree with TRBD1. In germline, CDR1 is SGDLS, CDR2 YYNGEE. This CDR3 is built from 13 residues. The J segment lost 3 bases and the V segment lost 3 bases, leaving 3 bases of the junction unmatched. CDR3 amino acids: CASSARQGYEQYF. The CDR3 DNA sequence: TGTGCCAGCAGCGCACGACAGGGCTACGAGCAGTACTTC.

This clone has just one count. This CDR3 is CASAPLSGPRGNEQFF. The CDR3 coding sequence is TGTGCTAGTGCCCCCCTATCGGGACCCCGGGGCAATGAGCAGTTCTTC. The gene calls are TRBV12-5 and TRBJ2-1; possibly TRBD1 or TRBD2 for D (5 bases each). V lost 7 bases, J lost 6 bases, and 22 bases lay in between. There are 16 residues in the CDR3. Germline CDR1 LGHNT, CDR2 FRNRAP.

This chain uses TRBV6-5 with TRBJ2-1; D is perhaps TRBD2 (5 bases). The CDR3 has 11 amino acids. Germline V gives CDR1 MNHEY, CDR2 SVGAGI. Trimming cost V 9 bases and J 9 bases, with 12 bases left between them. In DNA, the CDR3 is TGTGCCAGTAAACTAGGCGGTGAGCAGTTCTTC. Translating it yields CASKLGGEQFF.

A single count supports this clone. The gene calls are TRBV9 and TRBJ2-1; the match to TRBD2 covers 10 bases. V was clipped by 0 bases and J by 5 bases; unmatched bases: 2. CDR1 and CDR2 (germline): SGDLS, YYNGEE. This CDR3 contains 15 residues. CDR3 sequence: CASSVASGRNNEQFF. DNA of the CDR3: TGTGCCAGCAGCGTAGCTAGCGGGAGAAACAATGAGCAGTTCTTC.

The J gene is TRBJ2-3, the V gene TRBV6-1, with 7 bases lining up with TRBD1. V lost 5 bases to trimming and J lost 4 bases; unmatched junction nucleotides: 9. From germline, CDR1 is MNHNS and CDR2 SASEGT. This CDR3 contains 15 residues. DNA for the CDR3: TGTGCCAGCAGTTTAAGGGGGCTAGTCCCAGATACGCAGTATTTT. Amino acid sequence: CASSLRGLVPDTQYF.

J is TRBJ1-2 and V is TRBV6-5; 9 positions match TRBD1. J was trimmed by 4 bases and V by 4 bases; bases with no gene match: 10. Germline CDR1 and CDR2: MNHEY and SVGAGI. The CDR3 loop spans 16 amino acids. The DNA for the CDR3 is TGTGCCAGCAGTTCACTACAGGGGGCGCGGGTCTATGGCTACACCTTC. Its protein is CASSSLQGARVYGYTF.

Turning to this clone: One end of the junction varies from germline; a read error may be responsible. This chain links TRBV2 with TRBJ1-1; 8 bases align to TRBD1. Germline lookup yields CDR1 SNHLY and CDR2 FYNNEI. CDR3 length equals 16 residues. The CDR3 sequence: CASREGTGLMGTEAFF. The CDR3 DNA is TGTGCCAGCAGGGAAGGGACAGGCCTCATGGGTACTGAAGCTTTCTTT.